Reported below is one T cell receptor beta chain. This clonotype was found many times. Which antigen it targets is not known. No base qualities exist here, and no much larger clone lies one base off it. Via the germline V gene, CDR1 is SGHTA and CDR2 FQGNSA. V is trimmed back by 1 base and J by 1 base, and the junction contains 3 bases that no gene match accounts for. From its cysteine to its phenylalanine, the CDR3 spans 16 amino acids. CDR3 DNA is the only sequence kept; it has 48 bases, read in frame from the first base. The sample comes from a study of T cells after yellow fever vaccination (dated by TCRdb to the late 2010s). About the study as a whole: The SMART-Seq v4 Ultra Low Input RNA kit was used to prepare libraries from fractions with low cell numbers. To follow T-cell clones before and after primary and booster YFV17D yellow fever vaccination, bulk TCR alpha and beta repertoires were sequenced over time. Two healthy male donors made up the cohort, one aged 18 to 30 years and the other aged 30 to 39 years. Blood was drawn at multiple timepoints before and after primary and secondary immunization, with bulk PBMC replicates and cell subsets isolated.

TCR cDNA was synthesized by 5'RACE template switching, which introduced a universal primer site and unique molecular identifiers. Priming of cDNA synthesis was performed from both the TCR alpha and TCR beta constant segments. Library amplification used two PCR steps, and the second PCR step added sample barcodes and sequencing adapters. Sequencing of the libraries was done on either Illumina HiSeq 2500 (2x100 bp) or NovaSeq (2x150 bp). The study's own analysis went as follows. Demultiplexing of reads and collapsing into UMI consensus sequences were performed with MIGEC, and V(D)J alignment was carried out with MiXCR. Vaccine-responding clonotypes were identified with edgeR using replicate PBMC samples, with FDR below 0.01 and a log2 fold change above 5 up to day 15 being required. Bulk clonotypes were assigned CD4 or CD8 identity according to which sequenced CD4 or CD8 repertoire held them at higher abundance. The raw public reads went through TCRdb reprocessing: fastp at Q25, MiXCR clone calling, in-frame beta chains kept. Entries are consolidated by CDR3 protein sequence, retaining the most common genes and DNA. The V and J calls come from TCRdb's annotation, not from the publication. The sample table lists 500,000 to 650,000 distinct CDR3 sequences, around 16% of them with a count of one. Around 16% of the sample rests with the top ten.

The meaning of the sample's treatment or condition label: live attenuated yellow fever vaccine strain. At each blood-draw timepoint, two biological replicates of bulk PBMCs were collected. A standard Ficoll-Paque protocol was used to isolate PBMCs from peripheral blood. TriZol was used to extract RNA from bulk PBMCs, from CD4 and CD8 fractions, and from dextramer-positive and dextramer-negative fractions. The research as a whole found: Because the study included only a couple of donors, the extent to which the findings can be generalized is limited. A small share of clonotypes was detected in both CD4 and CD8 compartments, with the overlap likely arising from convergent recombination. The secondary T-cell response was found to be weaker but faster than the primary response, with a peak reached on day 5 rather than on day 15. Computational filtering was required because FACS-sorted repertoires could contain abundant contaminating clonotypes from the bulk population. Most clones expanded after primary vaccination (roughly 96% of CD4 and roughly 88% of CD8) were re-detected after the booster, suggesting that broad memory maintenance occurred.

The receptor was isolated from a man between 18 and 29 years old who received the YFV17D yellow fever vaccine. This sequence uses TRBV7-2 and TRBJ2-2; a stretch of 7 junction bases matches TRBD2. The sequencing here drew on PBMCs, taken 5 to 6 days after the first yellow fever vaccination. The CDR3 has the sequence CASSLVGGMNTGELFF. The base sequence is TGTGCCAGCAGCTTAGTGGGGGGGATGAACACCGGGGAGCTGTTTTTT.